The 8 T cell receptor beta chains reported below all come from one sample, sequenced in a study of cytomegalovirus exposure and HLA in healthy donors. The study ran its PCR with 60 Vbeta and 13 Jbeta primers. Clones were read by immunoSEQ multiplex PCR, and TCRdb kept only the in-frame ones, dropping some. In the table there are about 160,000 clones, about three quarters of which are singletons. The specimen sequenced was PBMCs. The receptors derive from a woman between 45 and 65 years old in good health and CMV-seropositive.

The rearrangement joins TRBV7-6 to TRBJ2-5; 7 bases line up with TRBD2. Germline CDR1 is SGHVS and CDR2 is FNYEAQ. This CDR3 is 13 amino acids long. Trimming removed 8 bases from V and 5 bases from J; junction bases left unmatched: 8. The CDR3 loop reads CASGWTRAETQYF. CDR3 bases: TGTGCCAGCGGGTGGACTAGGGCTGAGACCCAGTACTTC.

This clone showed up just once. The CDR3 DNA reads TGTGCCAGCAGCTCCTCTTCGGGGAAAGCTAACTATGGCTACACCTTC. It specifies CASSSSSGKANYGYTF. The V call is TRBV7-9, the J call TRBJ1-2; D unresolved. The CDR3 runs to 16 residues. Germline loops: CDR1 SEHNR, CDR2 FQNEAQ (reference sequence). Trimming stripped 4 bases from V and 0 bases from J, with 15 bases between.

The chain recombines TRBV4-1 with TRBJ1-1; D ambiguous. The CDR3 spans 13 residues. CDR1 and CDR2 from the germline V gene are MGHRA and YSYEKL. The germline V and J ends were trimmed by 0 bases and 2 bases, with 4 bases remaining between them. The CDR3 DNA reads TGCGCCAGCAGCCAAGACAAAAACACTGAAGCTTTCTTT. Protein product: CASSQDKNTEAFF.

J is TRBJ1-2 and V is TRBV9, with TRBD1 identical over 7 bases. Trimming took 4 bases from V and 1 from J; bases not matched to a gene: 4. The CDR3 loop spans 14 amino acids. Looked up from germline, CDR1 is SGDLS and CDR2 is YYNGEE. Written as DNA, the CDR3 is TGTGCCAGCAGCAGACAGGGCGGTAACTATGGCTACACCTTC. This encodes CASSRQGGNYGYTF.

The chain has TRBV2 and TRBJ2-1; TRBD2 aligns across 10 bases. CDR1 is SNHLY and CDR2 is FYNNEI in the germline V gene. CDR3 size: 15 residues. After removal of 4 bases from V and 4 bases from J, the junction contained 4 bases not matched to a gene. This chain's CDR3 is CASSGSAGGYNEQFF. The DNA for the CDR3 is TGTGCCAGCAGTGGCTCAGCGGGGGGGTACAATGAGCAGTTCTTC.

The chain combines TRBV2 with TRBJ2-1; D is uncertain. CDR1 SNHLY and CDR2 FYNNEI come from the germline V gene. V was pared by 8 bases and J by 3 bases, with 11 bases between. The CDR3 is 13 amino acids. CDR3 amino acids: CASHATGYNEQFF. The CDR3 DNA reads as TGTGCCAGCCACGCCACCGGCTACAATGAGCAGTTCTTC.

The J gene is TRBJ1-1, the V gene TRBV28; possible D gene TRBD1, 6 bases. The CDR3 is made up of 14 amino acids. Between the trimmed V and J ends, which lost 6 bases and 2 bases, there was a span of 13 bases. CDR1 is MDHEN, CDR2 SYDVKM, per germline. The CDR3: CASRGDIRNTEAFF. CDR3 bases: TGTGCCAGCAGGGGGGACATTAGAAACACTGAAGCTTTCTTT.

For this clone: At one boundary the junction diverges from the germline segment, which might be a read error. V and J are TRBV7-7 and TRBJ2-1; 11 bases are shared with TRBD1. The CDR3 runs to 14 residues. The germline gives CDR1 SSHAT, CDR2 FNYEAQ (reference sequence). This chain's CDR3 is CASSPGQGANEQFF. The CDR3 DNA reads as TGTGCTAGCAGCCCCGGACAGGGGGCAAATGAGCAGTTCTTC.